This is a list of T cell receptor beta chains from one sample in a study of cytomegalovirus exposure and HLA in healthy donors. Data came from immunoSEQ multiplex PCR; TCRdb stores just in-frame clones and leaves some out. The sample includes 100,000 to 120,000 clones, 75% to 85% seen only once; the top ten take approximately 2.2%. The material sequenced was PBMCs. These receptors all stem from a man under 40 in good health and CMV-seronegative. Each CDR3 is given with its conserved first and last residue. The order of the fields is CDR3 DNA, CDR3 protein, clone size, J gene, V gene, D gene. The D gene is left open where the match is weak. The size of a clone is reported for some rows only, either as once, few or many, or as a class for expanded clones.

TGTGCCAGCAGCACTGCGGGATCGAACACTGAAGCTTTCTTT	CASSTAGSNTEAFF	-	TRBJ1-1	TRBV11-3	-
TGTGCCAGCATTCCGGGGTCAGGAGCAGCTTTCTTT	CASIPGSGAAFF	-	TRBJ1-1	TRBV28	-
TGTGCCAGCAGCTGGACAGGGGCGCCCTCAGATACGCAGTATTTT	CASSWTGAPSDTQYF	-	TRBJ2-3	TRBV6-1	TRBD1
TGTGCCAGCAGCTTGAGCAGGGCAACTAATGAAAAACTGTTTTTT	CASSLSRATNEKLFF	-	TRBJ1-4	TRBV5-4	-
TGTGCCAGCAGCTTACTGGAGGGGACCGGAAACACCATATATTTT	CASSLLEGTGNTIYF	-	TRBJ1-3	TRBV7-6	-
TGTGCCAGCAGTTACCTCGACAGGGTAGGAGAAGCTTTCTTT	CASSYLDRVGEAFF	few	TRBJ1-1	TRBV6-5	TRBD1
TGCGCCAGCAGCTTGGGGACACTCTACGAGCAGTACTTC	CASSLGTLYEQYF	once	TRBJ2-7	TRBV5-1	-
TGCGCCAGCAGCCCCTCCGGGAGTCTGTACACCGGGGAGCTGTTTTTT	CASSPSGSLYTGELFF	-	TRBJ2-2	TRBV5-1	-
TGTGCCAGCAAAGAGGGAGGGACGGGCTACACCTTC	CASKEGGTGYTF	-	TRBJ1-2	TRBV2	-
TGCGCCAGCAGCGACCCTACTACAGGGGTAGGAGAAAAACTGTTTTTT	CASSDPTTGVGEKLFF	-	TRBJ1-4	TRBV5-1	TRBD1
TGTGCCAGCTCACCCCAGGGGGCGCGGATCTATGGCTACACCTTC	CASSPQGARIYGYTF	-	TRBJ1-2	TRBV18	TRBD1
TGCAGCGTCGCCAAGTCGGGGTACGAGCAGTACTTC	CSVAKSGYEQYF	few	TRBJ2-7	TRBV29-1	-
TGTGCCACCAGCAGGGAGGCTAACTATGGCTACACCTTC	CATSREANYGYTF	-	TRBJ1-2	TRBV15	-
TGTGCCAGCAGCGTTACAGGGAACTCCTACGAGCAGTACTTC	CASSVTGNSYEQYF	few	TRBJ2-7	TRBV9	-
TGTGCCTGGATTCAGCGGGGGTCCTACAATGAGCAGTTCTTC	CAWIQRGSYNEQFF	-	TRBJ2-1	TRBV30	TRBD2
TGCAGCATTGCCCCCGGCAGGACCTACGAGCAGTACTTC	CSIAPGRTYEQYF	once	TRBJ2-7	TRBV29-1	-
TGTGCCTGGAGGCCTACAGCTCTTTATGGCTACACCTTC	CAWRPTALYGYTF	-	TRBJ1-2	TRBV30	-
TGTGCCAGTACCCTGACTACCTCTGGGGCCAACGTCCTGACTTTC	CASTLTTSGANVLTF	-	TRBJ2-6	TRBV9	-
TGTGCCAGGGCCCGACTTGGGTCCGGCTATGGCTACACCTTC	CARARLGSGYGYTF	once	TRBJ1-2	TRBV2	-
TGTGCCAGCAGTTCTCAGGGGGCCAACACTGAAGCTTTCTTT	CASSSQGANTEAFF	-	TRBJ1-1	TRBV6-6	TRBD1
TGCGCCAGCAGCCCAAACAGGGGTGCCACAGATACGCAGTATTTT	CASSPNRGATDTQYF	-	TRBJ2-3	TRBV4-1	TRBD1
TGTGCCAGCAGCTCTTCCGGGACTAGCGGGGATACGCAGTATTTT	CASSSSGTSGDTQYF	-	TRBJ2-3	TRBV28	TRBD2
TGTGCCAGAAGCTGGGACTGGACAGGGACCTACGAGCAGTACTTC	CARSWDWTGTYEQYF	once	TRBJ2-7	TRBV5-3	TRBD1
TGTGCCAGCAGCTTACGAGGCCTCTCCTACGAGCAGTACTTC	CASSLRGLSYEQYF	-	TRBJ2-7	TRBV13	-
TGCGCCAGCAGCCAAGAGGTTCTAGCGGGCACAGATACGCAGTATTTT	CASSQEVLAGTDTQYF	-	TRBJ2-3	TRBV4-3	TRBD2
TGTGCCAGCAGTCTACAGGGGGCGTATCGGAATGAGCAGTTCTTC	CASSLQGAYRNEQFF	-	TRBJ2-1	TRBV27	TRBD1